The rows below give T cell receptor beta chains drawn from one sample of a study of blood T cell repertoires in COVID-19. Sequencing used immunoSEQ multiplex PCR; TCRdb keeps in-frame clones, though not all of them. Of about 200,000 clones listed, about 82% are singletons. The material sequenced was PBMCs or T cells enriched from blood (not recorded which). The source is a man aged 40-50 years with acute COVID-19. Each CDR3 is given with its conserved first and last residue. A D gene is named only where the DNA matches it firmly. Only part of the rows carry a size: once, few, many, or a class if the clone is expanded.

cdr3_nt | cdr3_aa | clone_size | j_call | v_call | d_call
TGTGCCAGCAGCTCCCCCTCTCTGCCGAGGGGCTACACCTTC | CASSSPSLPRGYTF | NA | TRBJ1-2 | TRBV7-9 | NA
TGTGCCAGCAGCGAGGCCATCGGCTACGAGCAGTACTTC | CASSEAIGYEQYF | NA | TRBJ2-7 | TRBV11-3 | NA
TGTGCCAGCAGCTTAGATGACAGAGATAATTCACCCCTCCACTTT | CASSLDDRDNSPLHF | NA | TRBJ1-6 | TRBV7-9 | NA
TGCGCCAGCAGTTCGCCCGGAAAGCGGACCTACGCTGAAGCTTTCTTT | CASSSPGKRTYAEAFF | NA | TRBJ1-1 | TRBV5-1 | NA
TGTGCCAGCAGCTTAACACGAGGGAACACTGAAGCTTTCTTT | CASSLTRGNTEAFF | NA | TRBJ1-1 | TRBV7-9 | NA
TGTGCCAGCAGCTTTAGACAGGGGAGTATGGAGCAGTACTTC | CASSFRQGSMEQYF | NA | TRBJ2-7 | TRBV11-3 | TRBD1
TGTGCCAGCAGTTTCGTTTTGGAACAGGCCTACGAGCAGTACTTC | CASSFVLEQAYEQYF | NA | TRBJ2-7 | TRBV28 | NA
TGTGCCAGCAGTTTCAGGGGGAGGTCACCCCTCCACTTT | CASSFRGRSPLHF | NA | TRBJ1-6 | TRBV12-3/TRBV12-4 | TRBD1
TGCGCCAGCGGCGGGCTAACTTACAATGAGCAGTTCTTC | CASGGLTYNEQFF | NA | TRBJ2-1 | TRBV10-2 | NA
TGTGCCATCATGCGGGACAGCTTTAACACTGAAGCTTTCTTT | CAIMRDSFNTEAFF | NA | TRBJ1-1 | TRBV10-3 | TRBD1
TGTGCCAGCATCAAGGACAGGGGGTCCTACGAGCAGTACTTC | CASIKDRGSYEQYF | NA | TRBJ2-7 | TRBV6-5 | TRBD1
TGCGCCAGCAGCGTACAGGGGACGGCCTGGGAGCCCCAGCATTTT | CASSVQGTAWEPQHF | NA | TRBJ1-5 | TRBV5-1 | TRBD1
TGCAGTGCTGGAACTAATAATGAGCAGTTCTTC | CSAGTNNEQFF | NA | TRBJ2-1 | TRBV20-1 | NA
TGTGCCAGCAGCCCTTCACAGGGAGGGGGTTCTAACTATGGCTACACCTTC | CASSPSQGGGSNYGYTF | NA | TRBJ1-2 | TRBV11-2 | NA
TGCAGTGCTAGTTTACAGGGGCGCTATGGCTACACCTTC | CSASLQGRYGYTF | once | TRBJ1-2 | TRBV20-1 | TRBD1
TGCAGTGCTAGCGGAGATCGAACGCAGTATTTT | CSASGDRTQYF | NA | TRBJ2-3 | TRBV20-1 | NA
TGTGCCAGCAGCCCAGGAGGGATGAACACTGAAGCTTTCTTT | CASSPGGMNTEAFF | NA | TRBJ1-1 | TRBV11-3 | NA
TGTGCCAGCAGCTTAACTAGCGGGAGGGCCACAGATACGCAGTATTTT | CASSLTSGRATDTQYF | NA | TRBJ2-3 | TRBV7-9 | TRBD2
TGTGCCAGCAGCTTAGTGGGAGGGGGGTTAGCGGGAGTCACCTACGAGCAGTACTTC | CASSLVGGGLAGVTYEQYF | NA | TRBJ2-7 | TRBV7-2 | TRBD2
TGTGCCAGCAGCGGACAGATAGACAGGGGGCTCGTCTATGGCTACACCTTC | CASSGQIDRGLVYGYTF | NA | TRBJ1-2 | TRBV9 | TRBD1
TGCAGCGTTGAAGCGGCCGGGGAGCTGTTTTTT | CSVEAAGELFF | NA | TRBJ2-2 | TRBV29-1 | NA
TGTGCCAGCAGCCGGGGGGGGATCGGGGAGCTGTTTTTT | CASSRGGIGELFF | NA | TRBJ2-2 | TRBV7-6 | TRBD2
TGTGCCAGCAGCTTGTGGAGGGGGGGCACTGAAGCTTTCTTT | CASSLWRGGTEAFF | few | TRBJ1-1 | TRBV5-6 | NA
TGTGCCACCAGCAGAGAGTTGGCAGTCTCCTATAATTCACCCCTCCACTTT | CATSRELAVSYNSPLHF | NA | TRBJ1-6 | TRBV15 | NA
TGTGCCAGCAGCTGGACCGGGGTTGGTGGAAACACCATATATTTT | CASSWTGVGGNTIYF | NA | TRBJ1-3 | TRBV7-9 | NA
TGTGCCAGCAGGGACCTAGCGGGAGCCTACGAGCAGTACTTC | CASRDLAGAYEQYF | few | TRBJ2-7 | TRBV7-9 | TRBD2
TGTGCCAGCTGGACGGGGATAAGTCAGCCCCAGCATTTT | CASWTGISQPQHF | NA | TRBJ1-5 | TRBV28 | NA